The 8 T cell receptor beta chains below were found in one sample sequenced in a study of PD-1 blockade in classical Hodgkin lymphoma. Time point here: cycle 4 day 1 (C4D1), after less than 7 weeks of nivolumab. Exposure to brentuximab vedotin varied, and each patient had relapsed following autologous stem cell transplantation. The method was immunoSEQ multiplex PCR; TCRdb's version includes in-frame clones alone and lacks a portion of them. This sample carries 40,000 to 50,000 clones, 55% to 70% of them seen once, and the ten largest clones take under 3%. The sample was peripheral blood mononuclear cells (PBMCs), taken before the fourth cycle of nivolumab. Receptors originate from a human donor with classical Hodgkin lymphoma.

The V and J genes are TRBV4-2 and TRBJ2-2; 10 bases line up with TRBD1. The CDR3 runs to 16 residues. CDR1 LGHNA and CDR2 YNFKEQ come from the germline V gene. The junction had 9 bases not matched to a gene; V was cut back by 5 bases and J by 6 bases. CDR3 sequence reads: CASSVGTGDLAGELFF. The CDR3 nucleotides read TGTGCCAGCAGCGTAGGGACAGGGGATTTGGCCGGGGAGCTGTTTTTT.

The chain joins TRBV5-1 to TRBJ2-2; possibly TRBD1 for D (5 bases). The CDR3 covers 13 residues. V dropped 0 bases and J dropped 6 bases, with 6 bases sitting between them. Germline V gene sequence: CDR1 SGHRS, CDR2 YFSETQ. This chain's CDR3 is CASSLVGAGELFF. The CDR3 nucleotides read TGCGCCAGCAGCTTGGTAGGGGCCGGGGAGCTGTTTTTT.

The chain joins TRBV29-1 to TRBJ1-1; 7 bases map to TRBD1. Trimming at V came to 3 bases and at J to 4 bases, leaving 20 bases not matched to a gene. The germline V gene encodes CDR1 SQVTM and CDR2 ANQGSEA. This CDR3 has 18 residues. The CDR3 sequence is CSVDLIGGRGQVITEAFF. The CDR3 region has the DNA TGCAGCGTTGACTTGATTGGGGGGAGGGGGCAGGTGATCACTGAAGCTTTCTTT.

This clone has more than one count but fewer than ten. The V and J genes are TRBV5-8 and TRBJ1-2; 8 nucleotides agree with TRBD1. Germline V lookup: CDR1 SGHTS, CDR2 YDEGEE. V trimming: 10 bases; J trimming: 5 bases; junction bases outside the gene matches: 7. CDR3 length equals 12 residues. The CDR3 spells CAGLQGDYGYTF. The CDR3 DNA is TGTGCCGGATTACAGGGGGATTATGGCTACACCTTC.

The chain couples TRBV7-6 to TRBJ2-3; TRBD2 agrees at 11 bases. Trimming at V came to 1 base and at J to 6 bases, leaving 9 bases not matched to a gene. This CDR3 has 17 residues. The germline gives CDR1 SGHVS, CDR2 FNYEAQ. The chain's CDR3 is CASSLVGSGGAWDTQYF. The CDR3 DNA follows: TGTGCCAGCAGCTTAGTAGGTAGCGGGGGGGCCTGGGATACGCAGTATTTT.

The chain employs TRBV6-5 and TRBJ1-2; the D is unclear. The CDR3 is 13 residues long. Germline V CDR1 and CDR2: MNHEY, SVGAGI. Between the trimmed V and J ends, which lost 2 bases and 5 bases, there was a span of 9 bases. In nucleotides, the CDR3 is TGTGCCAGCAGTTACCTTGGCGGGTATGGCTACACCTTC. The encoded protein is CASSYLGGYGYTF.

V usage is TRBV6-5 and J usage is TRBJ1-6, with TRBD1 as a possible D gene (5 bases). Germline V lookup: CDR1 MNHEY, CDR2 SVGAGI. V gave up 0 bases and J gave up 10 bases, with 13 bases separating them. The CDR3 has 15 residues. The CDR3 protein is CASSYSQVGGSPLHF. The CDR3 DNA sequence: TGTGCCAGCAGTTACTCCCAGGTGGGGGGGTCACCCCTCCACTTT.

This clone has more than one count but fewer than ten. The V gene is TRBV6-6, the J gene TRBJ1-2, with D uncertain. Germline CDR1 MNHNY, CDR2 SVGAGI (reference sequence). V dropped 5 bases and J dropped 6 bases, with 16 bases sitting between them. The CDR3 has 14 residues. This chain's CDR3 is CASSLVGAADGYTF. The CDR3 DNA sequence: TGTGCCAGCAGTCTAGTCGGCGCTGCCGATGGCTACACCTTC.